The next 23 T cell receptor beta chains were all read from a single sample in a study of identical twins. Using its own MiXCR run on the 5' RACE reads, TCRdb lists one record per CDR3 protein. The profile shows about 530,000 distinct CDR3 sequences, roughly 15% of them singletons. The data were also submitted as part of a second study, on yellow fever vaccine responses in identical twins.

Sequenced sample: CD4+ T cells sorted from blood. The receptor set was obtained from a woman aged 18-30 years in good health.

The sample holds a few counts of this clonotype. The chain couples TRBV3-1 to TRBJ2-1, with 12 bases identical to TRBD2. This CDR3 comprises 14 residues. V was clipped by 1 base and J by 15 bases; unmatched bases: 7. Germline V gives CDR1 LGHDT, CDR2 YNNKEL (reference sequence). The CDR3 nucleotides are TGTGCCAGCAGCCAAGGCTATCTAGCGGGAGGGTGGTTCTTC. It is translated as CASSQGYLAGGWFF.

This rearrangement joins TRBV28 to TRBJ2-2, with D hard to call. The CDR3 extends over 12 amino acids. The V and J ends lost 6 bases and 6 bases respectively, with 8 bases between them. Germline V CDR1 and CDR2: MDHEN, SYDVKM. The CDR3 nucleotides are TGTGCCAGCAGGTCCACCCCCGGGGAGCTGTTTTTT. It codes for CASRSTPGELFF.

The CDR3 nucleotides are TGTGCCAGCCGATTGGGTGGAGGTCCGCAGTTCTTC. Translating it yields CASRLGGGPQFF. V gene TRBV28 combines with J gene TRBJ2-1; possible D gene TRBD2, 5 bases. Trimming took 8 bases from V and 12 from J, leaving 17 bases between them. From germline, CDR1 is MDHEN and CDR2 SYDVKM. CDR3 length equals 12 residues. The full variable domain, in which reference TRBV28 and TRBJ2-1 provide the parts outside the CDR3, is DVKVTQSSRYLVKRTGEKVFLECVQDMDHENMFWYRQDPGLGLRLIYFSYDVKMKEKGDIPEGYSVSREKKERFSLILESASTNQTSMYLCASRLGGGPQFFGPGTRLTVL.

Only a few counts were recorded for this clonotype. V usage is TRBV29-1 and J usage is TRBJ1-2, with 8 bases that match TRBD1. Trimming removed 7 bases from V and 3 bases from J; junction bases left unmatched: 4. CDR1 is SQVTM, CDR2 ANQGSEA, per germline. The CDR3 length is 12 residues. The chain's CDR3 is CSAKDRDYGYTF. CDR3 sequence (DNA): TGCAGCGCCAAGGACAGGGACTATGGCTACACCTTC.

This clonotype has just a few counts. The chain employs TRBV20-1 and TRBJ2-3; D perhaps matches TRBD2 (6 bases). CDR3 length equals 12 residues. The V end lost 3 bases, the J end lost 6 bases, and 10 bases lay between the germline ends. Germline CDR1 and CDR2: DFQATT and SNEGSKA (reference sequence). CDR3 DNA: TGCAGTGCTAGTAGCGGCGGGGATACGCAGTATTTT. It specifies CSASSGGDTQYF.

This clonotype was detected only a few times. The chain combines TRBV29-1 with TRBJ2-7; 8 bases are a match to TRBD2. The germline CDR1 and CDR2 sequences are SQVTM and ANQGSEA. The CDR3 totals 13 residues. Trimming at V came to 6 bases and at J to 5 bases, leaving 9 bases not matched to a gene. The chain's CDR3 is CSVTAGATNEQYF. The CDR3, as DNA: TGCAGCGTGACAGCGGGAGCTACCAACGAGCAGTACTTC.

In DNA, the CDR3 is TGTGCCAGCAGCTTAGGTCGAGCTTTCTTT. This sequence encodes CASSLGRAFF. The chain combines TRBV11-2 with TRBJ1-1; D unclear. Germline lookup yields CDR1 SGHAT and CDR2 FQNNGV. The CDR3 runs to 10 residues. V was cut by 1 base and J by 10 bases, with 4 bases left in between.

The chain uses TRBV12-3 or TRBV12-4 and TRBJ1-2; D not resolved. The CDR3 covers 14 residues. Trimming removed 0 bases at V and 0 bases at J, with 5 bases between. The CDR3 region is CASSLAVPNYGYTF. In DNA form, the CDR3 reads TGTGCCAGCAGTTTAGCCGTACCTAACTATGGCTACACCTTC.

The chain combines TRBV5-1 with TRBJ2-7; 10 bases fit TRBD2. Germline CDR1 and CDR2: SGHRS and YFSETQ. The CDR3 has 14 amino acids. V gave up 0 bases and J gave up 4 bases; unmatched junction bases: 1. DNA for the CDR3: TGCGCCAGCAGCTTGGTTAGCGGGGGGTACGAGCAGTACTTC. As protein: CASSLVSGGYEQYF.

This clonotype occurred a few times. CDR3 in DNA: TGTGCCACTTTAGGGGTTAGGGGGTCCTACAATGAGCAGTTCTTC. Its protein product is CATLGVRGSYNEQFF. The chain couples TRBV19 to TRBJ2-1, with a weak D call TRBD1 (6 bases). This CDR3 region has 15 residues. Germline CDR1 and CDR2: LNHDA and SQIVND (reference sequence). V gave up 10 bases and J gave up 1 base, with 17 bases separating them.

V usage is TRBV7-9 and J usage is TRBJ1-2, with TRBD1 matching over 9 bases. The CDR3 extends over 14 amino acids. Germline V gene data show CDR1 as SEHNR and CDR2 as FQNEAQ (reference sequence). The junction had 8 bases not matched to a gene; V was cut back by 5 bases and J by 7 bases. The CDR3 DNA reads TGTGCCAGCAGCCAGGGACAGGGTGAATTTGGCTACACCTTC. Translation gives CASSQGQGEFGYTF. Looking up the rest from reference TRBV7-9 and TRBJ1-2 gives the full variable domain: DTGVSQNPRHKITKRGQNVTFRCDPISEHNRLYWYRQTLGQGPEFLTYFQNEAQLEKSRLLSDRFSAERPKGSFSTLEIQRTEQGDSAMYLCASSQGQGEFGYTFGSGTRLTVV.

This clonotype was seen only a few times. This rearrangement joins TRBV4-2 to TRBJ2-2; possibly TRBD1 for D (6 bases). The CDR3 runs to 15 residues. The germline V gene has CDR1 LGHNA and CDR2 YNFKEQ. The germline V and J ends were trimmed by 4 bases and 6 bases, with 15 bases remaining between them. CDR3 region: CASSLEQGRPGELFF. The CDR3, as DNA: TGTGCCAGCAGCCTGGAACAGGGAAGGCCCGGGGAGCTGTTTTTT.

The chain combines TRBV13 with TRBJ2-7; D is perhaps TRBD2 (5 bases). The germline V gene encodes CDR1 PRHDT and CDR2 FYEKMQ (reference sequence). Trimming stripped 4 bases from V and 0 bases from J, with 10 bases between. This CDR3 has 14 residues. The CDR3 is CASSSTRDSYEQYF. In DNA, the CDR3 is TGTGCCAGCAGCTCTACGAGGGACTCCTACGAGCAGTACTTC.

In its sample, this clonotype was seen many times. This chain uses TRBV12-3 or TRBV12-4 with TRBJ1-4, with 9 bases aligning to TRBD1. The CDR3 spans 14 residues. The V segment lost 6 bases and the J segment 3 bases; nucleotides outside the gene matches: 2. The DNA of the CDR3 is TGTGCCAGCAGGGGGGACAGGGCTAATGAAAAACTGTTTTTT. Protein sequence: CASRGDRANEKLFF.

The chain recombines TRBV7-2 with TRBJ2-3; D is uncertain. The CDR3 runs to 13 residues. V lost 8 bases and J lost 0, with 9 bases in between. Per the germline V gene, CDR1 is SGHTA and CDR2 is FQGNSA. The CDR3 loop reads CASSGYSTDTQYF. CDR3 DNA sequence: TGTGCCAGCTCTGGATATAGCACAGATACGCAGTATTTT.

This clonotype was counted ten times or more. At one end the junction does not follow the germline gene, possibly because of a read error. The chain is built from TRBV29-1 and TRBJ2-1; no clear D. The CDR3 consists of 16 residues. Germline V gene data show CDR1 as SQVTM and CDR2 as ANQGSEA. In DNA, the CDR3 is TGCAGCGTATCGCTTCCACTGGCGGCCCTCTACAATGGGCAGTTCTTC. Translated: CSVSLPLAALYNGQFF.

This sequence joins TRBV15 and TRBJ2-2; no definite D call. Germline CDR1 and CDR2: LNHNV and YYDKDF (reference sequence). CDR3 size: 12 residues. The ends were cut back, 7 bases at V and 6 bases at J, with 9 bases in the middle. CDR3: CATTAYPGELFF. The CDR3 DNA reads TGTGCCACCACCGCGTATCCCGGGGAGCTGTTTTTT.

The rearrangement links TRBV4-1 to TRBJ2-3, with D possibly matching TRBD2 (6 bases). The germline gives CDR1 MGHRA, CDR2 YSYEKL. The CDR3 has 17 residues. V dropped 3 bases and J dropped 6 bases, with 22 bases sitting between them. The CDR3 protein is CASSQGRSDPGVDTQYF. In DNA, the CDR3 is TGCGCCAGCAGCCAGGGGCGGTCGGACCCGGGGGTGGATACGCAGTATTTT.

CDR3 coding DNA: TGTGCCAGCAGTGGACATCCCACTAACTATGGCTACACCTTC. Translating gives CASSGHPTNYGYTF. The chain carries TRBV27 and TRBJ1-2, with D possibly TRBD1 on 5 matching bases. Trimming stripped 5 bases from V and 0 bases from J, with 10 bases between. The germline V gene encodes CDR1 MNHEY and CDR2 SMNVEV (reference sequence). The CDR3 has 14 residues.

Ten or more counts support this clonotype. This chain connects TRBV20-1 to TRBJ2-5, with D unresolved. CDR3 length: 14 residues. Trimming removed 1 base at V and 1 base at J, with 10 bases between. Germline CDR1 reads DFQATT; CDR2 reads SNEGSKA (reference sequence). The CDR3 spells CSARAPLGQETQYF. The CDR3 DNA reads as TGCAGTGCTAGAGCCCCGTTGGGCCAAGAGACCCAGTACTTC.

The chain is built from TRBV5-1 and TRBJ2-1, with TRBD1 identical over 7 bases. CDR3 length equals 16 residues. With V trimmed by 4 bases and J by 8 bases, 15 bases remained unmatched. Germline CDR1 is SGHRS and CDR2 is YFSETQ. The CDR3 reads CASSTGQPQGVYEQFF. CDR3 DNA: TGCGCCAGCAGCACGGGACAGCCCCAAGGAGTATATGAGCAGTTCTTC.

This clonotype was seen many times. This rearrangement joins TRBV4-1 to TRBJ2-5, with unresolved D. Trimming shortened V by 1 base and J by 3 bases, and 15 bases separated the two germline ends. CDR3 length: 16 amino acids. CDR1 is MGHRA and CDR2 is YSYEKL in the germline V gene. CDR3: CASSQGPLVRKETQYF. The CDR3 coding sequence is TGCGCCAGCAGCCAAGGTCCCCTAGTAAGAAAAGAGACCCAGTACTTC.

This clonotype was counted a few times. The J gene is TRBJ1-1, the V gene TRBV20-1, with D perhaps TRBD1 (5 bases). The CDR3 consists of 13 residues. Germline V gives CDR1 DFQATT, CDR2 SNEGSKA (reference sequence). The V and J ends lost 5 bases and 11 bases respectively, with 21 bases between them. The CDR3 nucleotides read TGCAGTGCTTTACGGGACCCTATATCCAGCGCTTTCTTT. Its protein product is CSALRDPISSAFF.